There are many counts of the clone carrying this T cell receptor beta chain. Its antigen is still unknown. The sample is drawn from a study of breast tumors, draining lymph nodes, adjacent tissues. Per germline, CDR1 LNHDA and CDR2 SQIVND (reference sequence). This CDR3 has 16 amino acids. Trimming pared 6 bases from V and 3 bases from J, leaving 21 bases between. Overall study findings and caveats: The data were judged consistent with most tumor T cells coming from lymph node and expanding in tumor. That most tumor T cells come from lymph nodes remained unproven. Tumor repertoires ranked between lymph nodes and nontumor tissue in diversity, with V and J gene preferences.

Breast cancer patients provided tissue from their axillary draining lymph nodes. TCRdb independently ran MiXCR on the multiplex PCR reads; one entry per CDR3 protein. Here the sample spans over 200,000 distinct CDR3 sequences, around 34% being singletons. Sequenced: axillary lymph node tissue. The sequence came from a female donor with breast cancer. Some clones in this sample may be carry-over from other donors' samples. The chain uses TRBV19 and TRBJ2-7; D may be TRBD1 or TRBD2 (5 bases each). CDR3 sequence: CASRRTQGSPNYEQYF. CDR3 in DNA: TGTGCCAGTAGGAGGACTCAGGGCTCCCCTAACTACGAGCAGTACTTC. Together with reference TRBV19 and TRBJ2-7, the CDR3 gives the full variable domain: DGGITQSPKYLFRKEGQNVTLSCEQNLNHDAMYWYRQDPGQGLRLIYYSQIVNDFQKGDIAEGYSVSREKKESFPLTVTSAQKNPTAFYLCASRRTQGSPNYEQYFGPGTRLTVT.